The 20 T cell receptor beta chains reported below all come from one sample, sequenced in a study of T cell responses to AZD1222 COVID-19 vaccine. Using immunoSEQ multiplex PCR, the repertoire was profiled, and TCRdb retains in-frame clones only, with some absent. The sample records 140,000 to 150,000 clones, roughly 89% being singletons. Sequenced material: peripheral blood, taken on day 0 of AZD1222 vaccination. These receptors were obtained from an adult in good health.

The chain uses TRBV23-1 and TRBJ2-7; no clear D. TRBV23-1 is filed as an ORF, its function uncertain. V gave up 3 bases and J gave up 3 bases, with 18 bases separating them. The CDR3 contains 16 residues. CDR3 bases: TGCGCCAGCAGTCACCTACCGGGTGCCGTCTGCTACGAGCAGTACTTC. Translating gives CASSHLPGAVCYEQYF.

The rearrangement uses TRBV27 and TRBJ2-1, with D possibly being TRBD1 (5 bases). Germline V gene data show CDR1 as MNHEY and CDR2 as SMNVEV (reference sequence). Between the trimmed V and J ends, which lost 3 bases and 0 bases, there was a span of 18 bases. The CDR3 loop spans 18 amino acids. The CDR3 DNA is TGTGCCAGCAGTTTGGTGGCTCCCCAAGGGGTCTCCTACAATGAGCAGTTCTTC. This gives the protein CASSLVAPQGVSYNEQFF.

The CDR3 loop reads CASSRDWDTDTQYF. The CDR3 region has the DNA TGTGCCAGTAGTCGGGACTGGGACACAGATACGCAGTATTTT. This rearrangement joins TRBV19 to TRBJ2-3, with D possibly matching TRBD2 (6 bases). V lost 5 bases and J 2 bases, leaving 11 bases between the germline ends. Germline V CDR1 and CDR2: LNHDA, SQIVND (reference sequence). The CDR3 contains 14 residues. Full variable domain (remainder filled in from reference TRBV19 and TRBJ2-3): DGGITQSPKYLFRKEGQNVTLSCEQNLNHDAMYWYRQDPGQGLRLIYYSQIVNDFQKGDIAEGYSVSREKKESFPLTVTSAQKNPTAFYLCASSRDWDTDTQYFGPGTRLTVL.

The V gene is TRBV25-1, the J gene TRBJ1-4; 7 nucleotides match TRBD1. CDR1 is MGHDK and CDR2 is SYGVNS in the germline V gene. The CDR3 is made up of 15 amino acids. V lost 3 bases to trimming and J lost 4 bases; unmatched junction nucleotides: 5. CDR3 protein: CASSEGRGYNEKLFF. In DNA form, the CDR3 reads TGTGCCAGCAGTGAGGGCAGGGGGTATAATGAAAAACTGTTTTTT.

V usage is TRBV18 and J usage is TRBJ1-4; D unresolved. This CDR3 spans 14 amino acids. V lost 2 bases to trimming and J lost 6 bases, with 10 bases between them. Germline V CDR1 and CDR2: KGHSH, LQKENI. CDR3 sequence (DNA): TGTGCCAGCTCACCAACGGCGAGGGATGAAAAACTGTTTTTT. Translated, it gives CASSPTARDEKLFF.

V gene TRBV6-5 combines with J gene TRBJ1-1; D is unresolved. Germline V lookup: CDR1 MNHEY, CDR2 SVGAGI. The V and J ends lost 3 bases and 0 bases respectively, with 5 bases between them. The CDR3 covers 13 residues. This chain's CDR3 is CASSYSLNTEAFF. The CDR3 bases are TGTGCCAGCAGTTATTCCTTGAACACTGAAGCTTTCTTT.

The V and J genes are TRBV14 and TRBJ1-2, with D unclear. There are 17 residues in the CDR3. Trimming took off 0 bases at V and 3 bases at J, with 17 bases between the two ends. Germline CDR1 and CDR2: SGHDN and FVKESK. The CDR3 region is CASSQEDSWNKDYGYTF. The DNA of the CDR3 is TGTGCCAGCAGCCAAGAAGATAGCTGGAACAAGGACTATGGCTACACCTTC.

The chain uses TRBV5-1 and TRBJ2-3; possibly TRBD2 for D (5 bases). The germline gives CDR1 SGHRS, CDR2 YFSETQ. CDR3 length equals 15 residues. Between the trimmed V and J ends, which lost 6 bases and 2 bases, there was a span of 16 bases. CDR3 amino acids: CASTIRGYDTDTQYF. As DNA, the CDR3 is TGCGCCAGCACCATTCGGGGATATGACACAGATACGCAGTATTTT.

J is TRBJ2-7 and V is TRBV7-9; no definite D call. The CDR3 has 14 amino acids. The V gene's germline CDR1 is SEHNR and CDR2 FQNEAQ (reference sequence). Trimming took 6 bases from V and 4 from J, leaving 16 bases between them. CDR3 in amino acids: CASSLPGPRYEQYF. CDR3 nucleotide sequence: TGTGCCAGCAGTTTACCCGGGCCCCGATACGAGCAGTACTTC. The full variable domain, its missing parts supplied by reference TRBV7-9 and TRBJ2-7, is DTGVSQNPRHKITKRGQNVTFRCDPISEHNRLYWYRQTLGQGPEFLTYFQNEAQLEKSRLLSDRFSAERPKGSFSTLEIQRTEQGDSAMYLCASSLPGPRYEQYFGPGTRLTVT.

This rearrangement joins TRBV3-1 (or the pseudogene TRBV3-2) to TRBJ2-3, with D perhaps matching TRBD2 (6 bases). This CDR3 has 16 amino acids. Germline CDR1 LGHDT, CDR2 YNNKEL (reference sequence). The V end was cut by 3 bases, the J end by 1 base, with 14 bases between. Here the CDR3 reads CASSQERVAGTDTQYF. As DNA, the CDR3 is TGTGCCAGCAGCCAGGAAAGGGTAGCGGGCACAGATACGCAGTATTTT.

This CDR3 is CASSDRDRGPYEQYF. The CDR3 DNA sequence: TGTGCCAGCAGCGACCGGGACAGGGGTCCCTACGAGCAGTACTTC. The J gene is TRBJ2-7, the V gene TRBV2; 10 bases match TRBD1. This CDR3 contains 15 residues. From germline, CDR1 is SNHLY and CDR2 FYNNEI. The trim removed 6 bases at V and 2 bases at J, leaving 7 bases unmatched.

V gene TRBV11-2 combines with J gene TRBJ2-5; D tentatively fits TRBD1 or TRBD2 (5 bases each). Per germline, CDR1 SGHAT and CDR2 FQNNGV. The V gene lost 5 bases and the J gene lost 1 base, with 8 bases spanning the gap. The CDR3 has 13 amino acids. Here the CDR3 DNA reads TGTGCCAGCAGCGGGACGGGCCAAGAGACCCAGTACTTC. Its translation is CASSGTGQETQYF. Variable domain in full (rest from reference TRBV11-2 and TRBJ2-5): EAGVAQSPRYKIIEKRQSVAFWCNPISGHATLYWYQQILGQGPKLLIQFQNNGVVDDSQLPKDRFSAERLKGVDSTLKIQPAKLEDSAVYLCASSGTGQETQYFGPGTRLLVL.

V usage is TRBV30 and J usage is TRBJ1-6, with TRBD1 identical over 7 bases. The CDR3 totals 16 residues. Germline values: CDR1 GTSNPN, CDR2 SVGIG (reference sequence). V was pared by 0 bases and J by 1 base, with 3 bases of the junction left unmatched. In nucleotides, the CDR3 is TGTGCCTGGAGTGTGGGCAGGGGGTCCTATAATTCACCCCTCCACTTT. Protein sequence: CAWSVGRGSYNSPLHF.

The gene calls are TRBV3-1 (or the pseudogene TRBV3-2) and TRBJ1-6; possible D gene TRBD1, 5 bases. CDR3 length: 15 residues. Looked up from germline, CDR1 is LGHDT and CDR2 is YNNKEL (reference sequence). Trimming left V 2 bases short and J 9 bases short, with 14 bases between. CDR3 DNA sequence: TGTGCCAGCAGCCAAACGACAGTTTCGGCTTCACCCCTCCACTTT. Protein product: CASSQTTVSASPLHF.

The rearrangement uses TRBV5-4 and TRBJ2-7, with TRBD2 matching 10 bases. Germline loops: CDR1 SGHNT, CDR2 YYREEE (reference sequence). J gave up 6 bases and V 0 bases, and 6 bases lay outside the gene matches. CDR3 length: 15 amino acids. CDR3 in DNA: TGTGCCAGCAGCTTGGAGGCTAGCGGGAGTAGCGAGCAGTACTTC. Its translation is CASSLEASGSSEQYF.

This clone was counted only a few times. As DNA, the CDR3 is TGTGCCTGGAGTAAGTTCGGGGACAGGGGAAACTATGGCTACACCTTC. Protein: CAWSKFGDRGNYGYTF. The V call is TRBV30, the J call TRBJ1-2; 10 positions match TRBD1. CDR1 and CDR2 (germline): GTSNPN, SVGIG (reference sequence). V was pared by 2 bases and J by 2 bases, with 8 bases of the junction left unmatched. The CDR3 sequence is 16 residues long.

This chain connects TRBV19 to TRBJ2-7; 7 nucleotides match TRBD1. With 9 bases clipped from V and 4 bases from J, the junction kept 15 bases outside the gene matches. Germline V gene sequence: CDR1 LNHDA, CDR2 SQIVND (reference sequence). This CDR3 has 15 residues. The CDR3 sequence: CASVDTGTATYEQYF. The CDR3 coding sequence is TGTGCCAGCGTAGACACCGGGACAGCGACATACGAGCAGTACTTC. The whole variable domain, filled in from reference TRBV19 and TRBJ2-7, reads DGGITQSPKYLFRKEGQNVTLSCEQNLNHDAMYWYRQDPGQGLRLIYYSQIVNDFQKGDIAEGYSVSREKKESFPLTVTSAQKNPTAFYLCASVDTGTATYEQYFGPGTRLTVT.

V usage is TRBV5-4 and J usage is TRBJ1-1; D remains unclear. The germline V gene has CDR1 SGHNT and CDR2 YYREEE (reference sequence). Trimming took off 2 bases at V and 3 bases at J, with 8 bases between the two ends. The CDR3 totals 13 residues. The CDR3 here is CASSLRQDTEAFF. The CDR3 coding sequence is TGTGCCAGCAGCTTACGTCAGGACACTGAAGCTTTCTTT.

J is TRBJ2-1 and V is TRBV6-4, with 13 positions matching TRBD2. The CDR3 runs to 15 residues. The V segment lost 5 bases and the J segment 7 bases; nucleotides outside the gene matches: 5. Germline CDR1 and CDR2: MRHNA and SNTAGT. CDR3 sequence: CASSQLAGGQNEQFF. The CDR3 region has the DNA TGTGCCAGCAGTCAACTAGCGGGAGGGCAAAATGAGCAGTTCTTC.

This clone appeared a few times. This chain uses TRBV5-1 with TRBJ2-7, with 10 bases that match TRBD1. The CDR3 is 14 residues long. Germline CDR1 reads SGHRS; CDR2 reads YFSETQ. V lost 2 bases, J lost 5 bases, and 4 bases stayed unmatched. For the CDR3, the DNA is TGCGCCAGCAGCTTTCTCGGGACAGGGGACGAGCAGTACTTC. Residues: CASSFLGTGDEQYF.